By share, the clone carrying this T cell receptor (beta chain) counts as medium-sized (0.01 to 0.1%). Its antigen remains unidentified. Additional DNA sequences in this sample encode the identical CDR3. Germline V gene data show CDR1 as SGHDT and CDR2 as YYEEEE. V shed 0 bases, J shed 2 bases, and the junction held 4 bases outside the gene matches. This CDR3 spans 15 amino acids. The sample originates from a study of PD-1 blockade in classical Hodgkin lymphoma. Regarding the study as a whole: The CD4+ diversity rise by C4D1 was clearest in complete responders.

Each and every patient relapsed after autologous stem cell transplantation, and patients got differing brentuximab vedotin exposure. Profiling relied on immunoSEQ multiplex PCR, and the TCRdb table lists in-frame clones only, not all of them. This table holds 20,000 to 25,000 clones, 70% to 85% found once. This chain uses TRBV5-6 with TRBJ2-7; 8 positions match TRBD1. Sequences were derived from peripheral blood mononuclear cells (PBMCs), sampled before the second cycle of nivolumab. The source of this sequence is a human donor with classical Hodgkin lymphoma. The CDR3 bases are TGTGCCAGCAGCTTGGAACCGGGACAGGCCTACGAGCAGTACTTC. Amino acids: CASSLEPGQAYEQYF.